Following are 28 T cell receptor beta chains from one sample sequenced in a study of T cells in Graves' hyperthyroidism and ophthalmopathy (dated by TCRdb to about 2019). Libraries were made using multiplex PCR. The instrument given in TCRdb is Illumina HiSeq 2000. Amplification of TCR beta CDR3 regions was carried out from RNA transcripts. A first-round RT-PCR of the TCR CDR3 used the HTBI primer set with the Qiagen OneStep RT-PCR kit. TCRdb's own reprocessing of the public reads used fastp at Q25 and MiXCR and kept productive beta chains. Rows are combined by CDR3 protein, so each entry shows the most common genes and DNA. The sample profile shows roughly 500,000 distinct CDR3 sequences; roughly 46% of them were found once. The ten largest clones take up around a fifth of the sample. The sequencing input was peripheral blood or thyroid tissue (not recorded which). The receptors were gathered from an adult woman with Graves' disease, either hyperthyroidism or ophthalmopathy (not recorded which).

On this clonotype: Possible read error: a much larger clone is one base away. The chain carries TRBV5-1 and TRBJ2-7; 9 positions agree with TRBD1. Germline CDR1 and CDR2: SGHRS and YFSETQ. V dropped 3 bases and J dropped 4; count of bases not matched to a gene: 8. The CDR3 length is 15 residues. CDR3: CASSYAGQGTYEQYF. In DNA, the CDR3 is TGCGCCAGCAGCTATGCGGGACAGGGCACTTACGAGCAGTACTTC.

The sample holds many counts of this clonotype. The chain uses TRBV2 and TRBJ1-4; D ambiguous. CDR1 and CDR2 (germline): SNHLY, FYNNEI. Trimming left V 4 bases short and J 8 bases short, with 11 bases between. This CDR3 is built from 13 residues. The CDR3 protein is CASSVLRREKLFF. The DNA for the CDR3 is TGTGCCAGCAGTGTTTTAAGACGGGAAAAACTGTTTTTT.

V and J are TRBV10-3 and TRBJ1-3, with D uncertain. V lost 2 bases and J 3 bases, leaving 2 bases between the germline ends. This CDR3 region has 12 residues. Germline CDR1 and CDR2: ENHRY and SYGVKD. CDR3 coding DNA: TGTGCCATCAGTGAGGGTGGAAACACCATATATTTT. Amino acid sequence: CAISEGGNTIYF.

As DNA, the CDR3 is TGTGCCAGCAGCCCCAACAGGGGGGTCGATAATTCACCCCTCCACTTT. This codes for CASSPNRGVDNSPLHF. The genes are TRBV7-2 and TRBJ1-6; 8 bases fit TRBD1. V dropped 5 bases and J dropped 5; count of bases not matched to a gene: 8. The CDR3 extends over 16 amino acids. Per germline, CDR1 SGHTA and CDR2 FQGNSA.

This clonotype has at least ten counts. The chain carries TRBV12-3 or TRBV12-4 and TRBJ1-5, with unresolved D. V lost 5 bases, J lost 3 bases, and 8 bases lay in between. The CDR3 is made up of 13 amino acids. The CDR3 loop is CASSMADNQPQHF. CDR3 nucleotide sequence: TGTGCCAGCAGTATGGCAGACAATCAGCCCCAGCATTTT.

This clonotype was detected once. The rearrangement uses TRBV7-9 and TRBJ1-2; TRBD1 agrees at 11 bases. Losses at the gene ends were 5 bases for V and 7 bases for J; bases not matched to a gene: 9. The CDR3 is made up of 15 amino acids. Looked up from germline, CDR1 is SEHNR and CDR2 is FQNEAQ (reference sequence). This CDR3 is CASSPSRGQGGGYTF. Written as DNA, the CDR3 is TGTGCCAGCAGCCCTAGCCGGGGACAGGGGGGTGGCTACACCTTC.

The chain links TRBV6-5 to TRBJ1-4; 7 positions agree with TRBD1. Germline V gene lookup returns CDR1 MNHEY and CDR2 SVGAGI. CDR3 size: 14 residues. J was trimmed by 5 bases and V by 5 bases; bases with no gene match: 5. CDR3 in DNA: TGTGCCAGCAGTACTACAGGGGAAAATGAAAAACTGTTTTTT. It codes for CASSTTGENEKLFF.

With regard to this clonotype: A much larger clone is a single base away; this may be a read error. The rearrangement uses TRBV19 and TRBJ1-2; the D gene is possibly TRBD1 (5 bases). Germline V gene data show CDR1 as LNHDA and CDR2 as SQIVND (reference sequence). The CDR3 has 13 amino acids. The CDR3 DNA reads as TGTCCCAGCAGTTACCGGGGGGAGGAGGGCTACACCTTC. It translates to CPSSYRGEEGYTF.

This clonotype was counted ten times or more. J is TRBJ1-6 and V is TRBV27; D is undetermined. V was clipped by 5 bases and J by 9 bases, with 14 bases between them. The CDR3 is made up of 14 amino acids. Germline V CDR1 and CDR2: MNHEY, SMNVEV (reference sequence). The CDR3 is CASSLPVDGSPLHF. The CDR3 DNA follows: TGTGCCAGCAGTCTTCCCGTTGATGGTTCACCCCTCCACTTT.

This chain uses TRBV29-1 with TRBJ1-1, with 7 bases fitting TRBD1. The CDR3 spans 14 residues. Germline CDR1 and CDR2: SQVTM and ANQGSEA. The V gene end was trimmed by 4 bases and the J gene end by 6 bases; junction bases not matched to a gene: 11. The CDR3 reads CSVGSGQNLSEAFF. The CDR3 DNA reads TGCAGCGTTGGGTCGGGACAGAACCTCTCTGAAGCTTTCTTT.

This clonotype occurred once. A much larger clone differs by one base, so this may be a read error. The chain carries TRBV6-6 and TRBJ2-2, with D hard to call. The germline gives CDR1 MNHNY, CDR2 SVGAGI (reference sequence). The CDR3 loop spans 11 amino acids. Deletions cut 11 bases from V and 7 bases from J, with 11 bases between. DNA of the CDR3: TGTGCCGGCATGCACGGCGGGGAGCTGTTTTTT. Its translation: CAGMHGGELFF.

This chain links TRBV20-1 with TRBJ2-7, with a tentative D call TRBD2 (5 bases). V gave up 0 bases and J gave up 0 bases, with 15 bases separating them. Germline-derived CDR1 and CDR2 are DFQATT and SNEGSKA (reference sequence). The CDR3 length is 16 residues. CDR3 in amino acids: CSARDLGPGDSYEQYF. Here the CDR3 DNA reads TGCAGTGCTAGAGATCTTGGGCCCGGGGACTCCTACGAGCAGTACTTC.

This clonotype was recorded many times. The chain combines TRBV12-3 or TRBV12-4 with TRBJ1-1, with D unresolved. Trimming took 8 bases from V and 4 from J, leaving 11 bases between them. The CDR3 has 12 amino acids. CDR3 sequence reads: CASGLMGTEAFF. CDR3 nucleotides: TGTGCCAGCGGACTGATGGGCACTGAAGCTTTCTTT.

This clonotype was counted a few times. The chain recombines TRBV3-1 with TRBJ2-2; 9 bases agree with TRBD2. The CDR3 has 16 residues. Germline V gives CDR1 LGHDT, CDR2 YNNKEL (reference sequence). V trimming: 5 bases; J trimming: 5 bases; junction bases outside the gene matches: 9. The CDR3, as DNA: TGTGCCAGCAGCGCCCACTTAGCGGGAGTTACCGGGGAGCTGTTTTTT. It codes for CASSAHLAGVTGELFF.

This clonotype has ten or more counts. J is TRBJ2-2 and V is TRBV10-3; D is unresolved. The V gene's germline CDR1 is ENHRY and CDR2 SYGVKD. Between the trimmed V and J ends, which lost 8 bases and 0 bases, there was a span of 7 bases. The CDR3 spans 13 residues. CDR3 nucleotide sequence: TGTGCCATCGCCGACTCGAACACCGGGGAGCTGTTTTTT. This sequence encodes CAIADSNTGELFF.

This clonotype was counted only a few times. The J gene is TRBJ1-5, the V gene TRBV18; a possible D gene is TRBD1 (6 bases). V dropped 2 bases and J dropped 5 bases, with 13 bases sitting between them. The length of the CDR3 is 15 residues. Germline CDR1 is KGHSH and CDR2 is LQKENI. Written as DNA, the CDR3 is TGTGCCAGCTCACCAGTCGGGACAACGGATCAGCCCCAGCATTTT. Protein product: CASSPVGTTDQPQHF.

This clonotype was observed many times. The chain combines TRBV6-5 with TRBJ2-2; TRBD1 is a possible D gene (6 bases). V was pared by 4 bases and J by 0 bases, with 15 bases between. The CDR3 covers 17 residues. The germline CDR1 and CDR2 sequences are MNHEY and SVGAGI. The CDR3 coding sequence is TGTGCCAGCAGTTTCTACAGGACAGACCCGAACACCGGGGAGCTGTTTTTT. The encoded protein is CASSFYRTDPNTGELFF.

This clonotype has more than one count but fewer than ten. J is TRBJ2-7 and V is TRBV28, with a possible D match to TRBD1 (6 bases). The CDR3 runs to 15 residues. Germline values: CDR1 MDHEN, CDR2 SYDVKM. V was clipped by 7 bases and J by 0 bases, with 16 bases between them. CDR3 DNA: TGTGCCAGCAAGACCGGGACAACTAGCTCCTACGAGCAGTACTTC. Translating gives CASKTGTTSSYEQYF.

The rearrangement uses TRBV29-1 and TRBJ1-5; unclear D gene. The CDR3 totals 13 residues. Germline CDR1 SQVTM, CDR2 ANQGSEA. Trimming took 4 bases from V and 0 from J, leaving 7 bases between them. As DNA, the CDR3 is TGCAGCGTTGCCTTGGATAGCAATCAGCCCCAGCATTTT. Its protein is CSVALDSNQPQHF.

This clonotype was detected only once. The chain recombines TRBV7-9 with TRBJ2-5, with 9 bases lining up with TRBD1. This CDR3 contains 16 residues. J lost 11 bases, V lost 1 base, and 14 bases had no gene match. The germline gives CDR1 SEHNR, CDR2 FQNEAQ (reference sequence). The CDR3 reads CASSLDRQGGTGEQYF. In DNA form, the CDR3 reads TGTGCCAGCAGCTTAGATCGACAGGGGGGGACGGGAGAGCAGTACTTC.

There are many counts of this clonotype. The CDR3 here is CSARGEGRPEGYEQYF. The CDR3 DNA is TGCAGTGCTAGAGGCGAGGGCCGTCCGGAGGGCTACGAGCAGTACTTC. The chain links TRBV20-1 to TRBJ2-7; D possibly corresponds to TRBD2 (6 bases). Trimming removed 1 base at V and 3 bases at J, with 19 bases between. CDR1 and CDR2 (germline): DFQATT, SNEGSKA (reference sequence). CDR3 length: 16 residues.

The V call is TRBV10-3, the J call TRBJ2-5; the D is unclear. V was pared by 2 bases and J by 6 bases, with 13 bases between. This CDR3 is built from 14 residues. The germline gives CDR1 ENHRY, CDR2 SYGVKD. CDR3 protein: CAISETMGRKTQYF. The CDR3 DNA follows: TGTGCCATCAGTGAGACGATGGGTAGGAAGACCCAGTACTTC.

The rearrangement uses TRBV15 and TRBJ1-1; maybe TRBD1 (5 bases). Germline-derived CDR1 and CDR2 are LNHNV and YYDKDF (reference sequence). The CDR3 loop spans 12 amino acids. Trimming took 3 bases from V and 5 from J, leaving 7 bases between them. The CDR3 loop reads CATSRGDTEAFF. The CDR3 DNA is TGTGCCACCAGCAGGGGGGATACTGAAGCTTTCTTT.

The V call is TRBV20-1, the J call TRBJ2-2; 9 bases are shared with TRBD2. Germline V lookup: CDR1 DFQATT, CDR2 SNEGSKA (reference sequence). The trim removed 6 bases at V and 5 bases at J, leaving 1 base unmatched. This CDR3 comprises 12 residues. The CDR3 spells CSALAGTGELFF. In nucleotides, the CDR3 is TGCAGTGCCCTAGCGGGGACCGGGGAGCTGTTTTTT.

This clonotype showed up many times. The rearrangement joins TRBV11-2 to TRBJ1-2, with D possibly TRBD1 on 6 matching bases. CDR3 size: 14 residues. Germline V lookup: CDR1 SGHAT, CDR2 FQNNGV. V lost 0 bases, J lost 8 bases, and 13 bases lay in between. The CDR3 spells CASSLDRWGRGYTF. CDR3 sequence (DNA): TGTGCCAGCAGCTTAGATCGATGGGGGCGAGGCTACACCTTC.

This clonotype has ten or more counts. The chain employs TRBV20-1 and TRBJ1-5, with no clear D. With 3 bases removed from V and 2 bases from J, the gap between germline ends came to 20 bases. The CDR3 runs 17 residues. Looked up from germline, CDR1 is DFQATT and CDR2 is SNEGSKA (reference sequence). In DNA form, the CDR3 reads TGCAGTGCTAGCGGGCCCTCGGGGTTTATTGGCAATCAGCCCCAGCATTTT. This codes for CSASGPSGFIGNQPQHF.

The chain joins TRBV10-3 to TRBJ2-5; weak D call: TRBD2 (6 bases). Trimming took off 3 bases at V and 1 base at J, with 9 bases between the two ends. The CDR3 sequence is 14 residues long. Per germline, CDR1 ENHRY and CDR2 SYGVKD. DNA of the CDR3: TGTGCCATCAGTGATACGGGACTCCAAGAGACCCAGTACTTC. It encodes CAISDTGLQETQYF.

The chain employs TRBV20-1 and TRBJ2-5; D is uncertain. The germline V gene has CDR1 DFQATT and CDR2 SNEGSKA (reference sequence). The CDR3 consists of 11 residues. Trimming took off 2 bases at V and 3 bases at J, with 4 bases between the two ends. This CDR3 reads CSARREETQYF. CDR3 nucleotides: TGCAGTGCTAGAAGGGAAGAGACCCAGTACTTC.